A single sample is the source of the 14 T cell receptor beta chains below, sequenced in a study of CD4 and CD8 cells across lung adenocarcinoma regions. TCRdb re-called the PCR reads with MiXCR, one entry per CDR3 protein. The sample lists approximately 11,000 distinct CDR3 sequences, approximately 50% occurring once. The sample was CD8+ T cells from the margin of a lung tumor. Receptors originate from a male donor with lung adenocarcinoma. The CD4 and CD8 labels of this study may be unreliable.

This clonotype is deemed medium-sized. The V gene is TRBV10-3, the J gene TRBJ2-1; TRBD1 is a possible D gene (8 bases). The J call could be wrong; TRBJ2-7 is a better fit for the DNA end. The CDR3 extends over 15 amino acids. The V gene's germline CDR1 is ENHRY and CDR2 SYGVKD. This chain's CDR3 is CAISESVQGGYEQYF. CDR3 DNA: TGTGCCATCAGTGAGTCCGTACAGGGGGGGTACGAGCAGTACTTC.

The CDR3 nucleotides read TGTGCCAGCAGCTTAGTTGTCGGACGCACAGATACGCAGTATTTT. This codes for CASSLVVGRTDTQYF. The rearrangement joins TRBV7-2 to TRBJ2-3; unclear D gene. The CDR3 is 15 amino acids. From germline, CDR1 is SGHTA and CDR2 FQGNSA. Trimming took off 1 base at V and 1 base at J, with 9 bases between the two ends.

Regarding this clonotype: One end of the junction varies from germline; a read error may be responsible. V gene TRBV27 combines with J gene TRBJ2-5; either TRBD1 or TRBD2 may supply D (6 bases each). The CDR3 is made up of 19 amino acids. Germline V gene sequence: CDR1 MNHEY, CDR2 SMNVEV (reference sequence). This CDR3 is CASSPNAGLGGRDEETQYF. DNA of the CDR3: TGTGCCAGCAGTCCAAACGCGGGGCTCGGGGGCCGGGACGAAGAGACGCAGTACTTC.

This chain connects TRBV6-1 to TRBJ2-1; 10 positions match TRBD1. Trimming cost V 2 bases and J 4 bases; bases outside gene matches: 5. The CDR3 spans 16 residues. Germline V gene lookup returns CDR1 MNHNS and CDR2 SASEGT. CDR3 sequence: CASSEPPGQGYNEQFF. CDR3 sequence (DNA): TGTGCCAGCAGTGAACCCCCGGGACAGGGGTACAATGAGCAGTTCTTC.

About this clonotype itself: Germline and junction disagree at one end, which may indicate a read error. The rearrangement joins TRBV6-1 to TRBJ2-1; a weak D match, TRBD2 (6 bases). Per the germline V gene, CDR1 is MNHNS and CDR2 is SASEGT. This CDR3 comprises 15 residues. The CDR3 sequence: CASRQDGGSSDEQYF. The CDR3 DNA is TGTGCCAGCAGACAGGACGGGGGAAGCTCCGATGAGCAGTATTTC.

The chain recombines TRBV6-1 with TRBJ2-3, with D possibly called TRBD1 or TRBD2 (5 bases each). The tail of the sequence fits TRBJ2-1 better, so the J call may be wrong. Per the germline V gene, CDR1 is MNHNS and CDR2 is SASEGT. This CDR3 has 15 residues. In DNA form, the CDR3 reads TGTGCCAGCAGCCGGGACCTTTACTCCTACAATGAGCAGTTCTTC. It translates to CASSRDLYSYNEQFF.

V gene TRBV27 combines with J gene TRBJ2-5, with a weak D call TRBD2 (6 bases). This CDR3 spans 15 amino acids. Per germline, CDR1 MNHEY and CDR2 SMNVEV (reference sequence). V was pared by 0 bases and J by 4 bases, with 12 bases between. This chain's CDR3 is CASSLSGGDTETQYF. The DNA of the CDR3 is TGTGCCAGCAGTTTATCGGGGGGTGACACAGAGACCCAGTACTTC.

This clonotype appeared once. This rearrangement joins TRBV10-2 to TRBJ2-6; 8 bases line up with TRBD1. Germline CDR1 WSHSY, CDR2 SAAADI. This CDR3 is built from 17 residues. After removal of 2 bases from V and 1 base from J, the junction contained 4 bases not matched to a gene. CDR3 DNA: TGCGCCAGCAGTGAGGGCAGGGGGCGGTCTGGGGCCAACGTCCTGACTTTC. The encoded protein is CASSEGRGRSGANVLTF.

This clonotype was picked up a small number of times. V usage is TRBV5-1 and J usage is TRBJ1-1; no clear D. CDR1 and CDR2 from the germline V gene are SGHRS and YFSETQ. V was cut by 0 bases and J by 5 bases, with 2 bases left in between. The CDR3 loop spans 11 amino acids. In DNA form, the CDR3 reads TGCGCCAGCAGCTTGGAAACTGAAGCTTTCTTT. It codes for CASSLETEAFF.

Of note for this clonotype: At one end, the junction sequence differs from germline, possibly due to a read error. The chain couples TRBV6-1 to TRBJ2-5; 8 nucleotides agree with TRBD2. The CDR3 sequence is 18 residues long. Germline V gene sequence: CDR1 MNHNS, CDR2 SASEGT. The CDR3 here is CASSPGGAGGRDQETQYF. CDR3 DNA sequence: TGTGCCAGCAGTCCGGGGGGGGCGGGGGGTCGTGACCAAGAGACCCAGTATTTC.

This chain connects TRBV29-1 to TRBJ2-1; D may be TRBD1 (6 bases). The germline CDR1 and CDR2 sequences are SQVTM and ANQGSEA. The CDR3 covers 16 residues. V gave up 0 bases and J gave up 0 bases, with 12 bases separating them. CDR3 residues: CSVEDPDRTSYNEQFF. In nucleotides, the CDR3 is TGCAGCGTTGAAGATCCGGACAGAACCTCCTACAATGAGCAGTTCTTC.

This clonotype was seen repeatedly, ten times or more. This chain connects TRBV6-1 to TRBJ2-2; 7 bases fit TRBD1. The CDR3 contains 14 residues. Germline values: CDR1 MNHNS, CDR2 SASEGT. V gave up 8 bases and J gave up 4 bases; unmatched junction bases: 7. In DNA form, the CDR3 reads TGTGCCAGCCGACAGGGAATATCCACCGGGGAGCTGTTTTTT. It is translated as CASRQGISTGELFF.

Concerning this clonotype: One end of the junction does not line up with germline, which may come from a read error. The chain carries TRBV6-1 and TRBJ2-3; maybe TRBD2 (6 bases). The CDR3 sequence is 16 residues long. Germline assignment: CDR1 MNHNS and CDR2 SASEGT. Here the CDR3 DNA reads TGTCCGAGCAGTGAAGCCGGGACGGGAGTCAAGGATACGCAGTACTTT. Protein sequence: CPSSEAGTGVKDTQYF.

The V and J genes are TRBV6-2 or TRBV6-3 and TRBJ2-3, with TRBD2 matching 9 bases. V lost 10 bases, J lost 6 bases, and 17 bases stayed unmatched. This CDR3 comprises 16 residues. Per germline, CDR1 MNHEY and CDR2 SVGEGT. DNA for the CDR3: TGTGCCAATCCTCTAGCGGGAACGGGGGTATACGATACGCAGTATTTT. Protein sequence: CANPLAGTGVYDTQYF.